These 5 T cell receptor beta chains came from one sample sequenced in a study of blood T cell repertoires in COVID-19. Here immunoSEQ multiplex PCR was the method, and the copy in TCRdb shows in-frame clones only, minus some. The sample lists about 180,000 clones; 89% were seen once. Sequencing was performed on PBMCs or T cells enriched from blood (not recorded which). Receptors originate from a middle-aged woman with acute COVID-19.

The V gene is TRBV5-1, the J gene TRBJ2-1, with a weak D call TRBD2 (6 bases). Deletions cut 4 bases from V and 8 bases from J, with 16 bases between. The CDR3 is 14 residues long. The germline V gene encodes CDR1 SGHRS and CDR2 YFSETQ. CDR3 coding DNA: TGCGCCAGCAGCGAAGGGGACTCCACGGATGAGCAGTTCTTC. Protein product: CASSEGDSTDEQFF.

This chain joins TRBV2 and TRBJ2-5; the D is unclear. Germline-derived CDR1 and CDR2 are SNHLY and FYNNEI. This CDR3 comprises 13 residues. The V end lost 4 bases, the J end lost 3 bases, and 9 bases lay between the germline ends. The CDR3, as DNA: TGTGCCAGCAGTGGTACAGAAGAAGAGACCCAGTACTTC. This codes for CASSGTEEETQYF.

This clone appeared many times. Here the CDR3 reads CASSPGLAGEETGELFF. The CDR3 nucleotides are TGTGCCAGCAGCCCGGGACTAGCGGGGGAAGAAACCGGGGAGCTGTTTTTT. V gene TRBV5-4 combines with J gene TRBJ2-2; 14 nucleotides agree with TRBD2. CDR1 SGHNT and CDR2 YYREEE come from the germline V gene (reference sequence). The CDR3 totals 17 residues. Losses at the gene ends were 4 bases for V and 5 bases for J; bases not matched to a gene: 7.

CDR3 in DNA: TGTGCCAGCAGGAGGAGGATGGAAGAAAAACTGTTTTTT. This encodes CASRRRMEEKLFF. The chain has TRBV6-5 and TRBJ1-4; D is undetermined. V was pared by 6 bases and J by 8 bases, with 13 bases between. This CDR3 comprises 13 residues. Germline assignment: CDR1 MNHEY and CDR2 SVGAGI.

In nucleotides, the CDR3 is TGTGCCAGCAGCCAAGTGAGGCCTAGCGGGAGGGCCGAGCAGTACTTC. The encoded protein is CASSQVRPSGRAEQYF. The chain links TRBV3-1 (or the pseudogene TRBV3-2) to TRBJ2-7; 12 nucleotides match TRBD2. In germline, CDR1 is LGHDT, CDR2 YNNKEL (reference sequence). This CDR3 is built from 16 residues. J was trimmed by 6 bases and V by 1 base; bases with no gene match: 7.